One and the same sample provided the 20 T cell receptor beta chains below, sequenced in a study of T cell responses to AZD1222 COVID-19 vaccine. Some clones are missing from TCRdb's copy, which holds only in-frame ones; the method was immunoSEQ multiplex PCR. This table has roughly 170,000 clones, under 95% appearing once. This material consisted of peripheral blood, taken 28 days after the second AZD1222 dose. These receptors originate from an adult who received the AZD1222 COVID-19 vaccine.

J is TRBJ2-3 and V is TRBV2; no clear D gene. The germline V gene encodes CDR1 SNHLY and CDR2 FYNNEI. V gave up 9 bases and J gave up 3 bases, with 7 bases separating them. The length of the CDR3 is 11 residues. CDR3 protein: CASLGTDTQYF. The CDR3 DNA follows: TGTGCCAGTCTAGGGACAGATACGCAGTATTTT.

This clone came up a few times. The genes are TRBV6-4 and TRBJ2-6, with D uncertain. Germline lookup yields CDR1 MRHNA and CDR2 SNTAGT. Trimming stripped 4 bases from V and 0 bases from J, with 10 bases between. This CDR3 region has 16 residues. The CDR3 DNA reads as TGTGCCAGCAGTGCTGCTGACACCTCTGGGGCCAACGTCCTGACTTTC. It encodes CASSAADTSGANVLTF.

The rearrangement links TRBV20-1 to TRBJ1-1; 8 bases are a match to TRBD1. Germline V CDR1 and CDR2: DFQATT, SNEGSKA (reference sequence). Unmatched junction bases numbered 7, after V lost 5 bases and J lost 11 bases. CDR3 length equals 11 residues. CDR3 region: CSARTGTMAFF. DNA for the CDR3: TGCAGTGCTCGGACAGGGACGATGGCTTTCTTT.

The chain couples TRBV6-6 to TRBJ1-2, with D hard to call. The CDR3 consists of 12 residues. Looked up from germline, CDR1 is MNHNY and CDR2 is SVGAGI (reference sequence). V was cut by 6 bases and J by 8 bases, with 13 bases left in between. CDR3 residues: CASRSGEIGYTF. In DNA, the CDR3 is TGTGCCAGCAGGAGTGGGGAGATCGGCTACACCTTC.

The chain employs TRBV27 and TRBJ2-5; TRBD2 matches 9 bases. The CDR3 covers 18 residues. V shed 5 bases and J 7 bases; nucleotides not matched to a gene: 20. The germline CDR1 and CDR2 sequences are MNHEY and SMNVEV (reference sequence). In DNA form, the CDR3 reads TGTGCCAGCAGTAACCACCTCGCCCAGGGAGCGGGGGGTGGGACCCAGTACTTC. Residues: CASSNHLAQGAGGGTQYF.

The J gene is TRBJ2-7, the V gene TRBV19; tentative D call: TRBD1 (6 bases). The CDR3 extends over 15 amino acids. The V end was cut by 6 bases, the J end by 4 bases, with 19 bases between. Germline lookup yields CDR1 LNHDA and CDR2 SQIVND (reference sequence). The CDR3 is CASSIRGTRSYEQYF. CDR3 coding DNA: TGTGCCAGTAGCATAAGGGGGACCCGTTCTTACGAGCAGTACTTC.

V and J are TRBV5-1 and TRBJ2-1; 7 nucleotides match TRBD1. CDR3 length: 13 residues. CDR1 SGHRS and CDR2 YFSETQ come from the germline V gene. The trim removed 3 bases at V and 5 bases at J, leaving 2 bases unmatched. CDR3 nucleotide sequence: TGCGCCAGCAGCTCCGGACAGGACAATGAGCAGTTCTTC. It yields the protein CASSSGQDNEQFF.

CDR3 coding DNA: TGTGCCAGCAGCTTGGGGTTTTGGCAGGGTGGTTCACCCCTCCACTTT. It codes for CASSLGFWQGGSPLHF. The chain employs TRBV7-6 and TRBJ1-6; the D gene is possibly TRBD1 (5 bases). Trimming pared 3 bases from V and 9 bases from J, leaving 18 bases between. The CDR3 consists of 16 residues. CDR1 is SGHVS and CDR2 is FNYEAQ in the germline V gene. The entire variable domain, with the rest obtained from reference TRBV7-6 and TRBJ1-6, is as follows: GAGVSQSPRYKVTKRGQDVALRCDPISGHVSLYWYRQALGQGPEFLTYFNYEAQQDKSGLPNDRFSAERPEGSISTLTIQRTEQRDSAMYRCASSLGFWQGGSPLHFGNGTRLTVT.

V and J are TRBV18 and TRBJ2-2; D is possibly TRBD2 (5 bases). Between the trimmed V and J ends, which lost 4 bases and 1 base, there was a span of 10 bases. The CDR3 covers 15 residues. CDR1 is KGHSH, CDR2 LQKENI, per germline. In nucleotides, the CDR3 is TGTGCCAGCTCACAGGCACTAGTGAACACCGGGGAGCTGTTTTTT. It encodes CASSQALVNTGELFF.

CDR3 region: CASEINYGYTF. The DNA for the CDR3 is TGTGCCAGCGAAATCAACTATGGCTACACCTTC. V gene TRBV7-9 combines with J gene TRBJ1-2; no definite D call. Trimming took 8 bases from V and 2 from J, leaving 6 bases between them. CDR1 and CDR2 from the germline V gene are SEHNR and FQNEAQ (reference sequence). This CDR3 is 11 amino acids long.

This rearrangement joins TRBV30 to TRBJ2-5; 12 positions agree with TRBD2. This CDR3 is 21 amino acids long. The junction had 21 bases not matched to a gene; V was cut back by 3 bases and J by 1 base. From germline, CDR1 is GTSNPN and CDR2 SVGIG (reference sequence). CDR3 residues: CAWRKAHGLAGGKGGQETQYF. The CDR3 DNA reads TGTGCCTGGAGAAAAGCTCATGGGCTAGCGGGGGGGAAAGGAGGCCAAGAGACCCAGTACTTC.

CDR3 in DNA: TGTGCCAGCAGCTTGTCAGGCTCTGGAAACACCATATATTTT. Residues: CASSLSGSGNTIYF. This sequence joins TRBV5-6 and TRBJ1-3, with unresolved D. This CDR3 comprises 14 residues. V was trimmed by 1 base and J by 0 bases, leaving 5 bases between them. Germline V gives CDR1 SGHDT, CDR2 YYEEEE.

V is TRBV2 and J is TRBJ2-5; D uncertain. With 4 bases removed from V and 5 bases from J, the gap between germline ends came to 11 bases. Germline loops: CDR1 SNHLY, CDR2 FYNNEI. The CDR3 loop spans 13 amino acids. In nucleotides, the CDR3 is TGTGCCAGCAGTGTCAGGCCAGAGGAGACCCAGTACTTC. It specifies CASSVRPEETQYF.

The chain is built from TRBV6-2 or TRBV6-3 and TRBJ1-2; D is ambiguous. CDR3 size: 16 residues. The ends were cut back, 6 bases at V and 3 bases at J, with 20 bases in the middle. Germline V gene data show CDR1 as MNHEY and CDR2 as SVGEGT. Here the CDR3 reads CASSDLQEGSDYGYTF. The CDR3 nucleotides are TGTGCCAGCAGCGACCTCCAGGAAGGATCGGACTATGGCTACACCTTC.

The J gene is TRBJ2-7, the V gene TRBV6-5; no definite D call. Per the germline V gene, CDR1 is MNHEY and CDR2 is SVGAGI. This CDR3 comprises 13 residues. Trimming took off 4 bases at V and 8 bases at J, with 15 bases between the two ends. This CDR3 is CASSFRKDGQQYF. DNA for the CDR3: TGTGCCAGCAGTTTCCGGAAGGACGGACAGCAGTACTTC.

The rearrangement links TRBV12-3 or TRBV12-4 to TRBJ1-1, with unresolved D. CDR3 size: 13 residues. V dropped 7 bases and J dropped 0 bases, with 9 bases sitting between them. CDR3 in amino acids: CASMNGLNTEAFF. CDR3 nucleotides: TGTGCCAGCATGAACGGGTTGAACACTGAAGCTTTCTTT.

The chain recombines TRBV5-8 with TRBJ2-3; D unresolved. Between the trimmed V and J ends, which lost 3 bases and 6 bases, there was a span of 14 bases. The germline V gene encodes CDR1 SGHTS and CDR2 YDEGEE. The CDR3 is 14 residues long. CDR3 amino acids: CASSSTLAADTQYF. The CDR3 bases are TGTGCCAGCAGCTCAACCCTGGCGGCGGATACGCAGTATTTT.

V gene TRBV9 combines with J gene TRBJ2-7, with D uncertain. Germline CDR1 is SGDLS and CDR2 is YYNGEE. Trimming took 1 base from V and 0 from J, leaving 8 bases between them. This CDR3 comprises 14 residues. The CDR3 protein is CASSVQSSSYEQYF. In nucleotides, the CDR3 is TGTGCCAGCAGCGTACAGAGTTCCTCCTACGAGCAGTACTTC.

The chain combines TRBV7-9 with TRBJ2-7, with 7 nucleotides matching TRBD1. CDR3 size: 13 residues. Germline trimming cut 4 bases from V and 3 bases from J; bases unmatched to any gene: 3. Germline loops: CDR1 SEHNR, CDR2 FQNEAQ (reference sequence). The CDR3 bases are TGTGCCAGCAGCTCCGGGACAGTCTACGAGCAGTACTTC. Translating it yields CASSSGTVYEQYF. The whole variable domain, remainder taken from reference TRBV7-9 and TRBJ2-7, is DTGVSQNPRHKITKRGQNVTFRCDPISEHNRLYWYRQTLGQGPEFLTYFQNEAQLEKSRLLSDRFSAERPKGSFSTLEIQRTEQGDSAMYLCASSSGTVYEQYFGPGTRLTVT.

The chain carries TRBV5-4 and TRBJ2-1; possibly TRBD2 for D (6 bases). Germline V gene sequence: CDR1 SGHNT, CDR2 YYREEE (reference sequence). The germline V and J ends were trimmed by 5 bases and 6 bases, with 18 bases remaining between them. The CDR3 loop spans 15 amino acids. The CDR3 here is CASSPPGLQANEQFF. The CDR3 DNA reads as TGTGCCAGCAGTCCACCGGGACTCCAGGCCAATGAGCAGTTCTTC.